This T cell receptor (beta chain) was found in a study of response to subunit inactivated influenza vaccine. TCRdb analysed the RT-PCR reads with MiXCR anew, one entry per CDR3 protein. The sample consists of 450,000 to 600,000 distinct CDR3 sequences, 7.6% of them appearing once. General observations from the study: Authors suggested each seasonal influenza vaccination recruits few new T cells.

V was trimmed by 3 bases and J by 0 bases, leaving 12 bases between them. The germline V gene has CDR1 SGHNT and CDR2 YYREEE (reference sequence). The CDR3 spans 16 residues. This clonotype was seen repeatedly, ten times or more. As yet, its antigen is unknown. This material consisted of PBMCs from blood, taken roughly 24 months after vaccination. This sequence was found in a man between 50 and 69 years old who received an inactivated influenza vaccine. The chain joins TRBV5-4 to TRBJ2-2; possible D gene TRBD2, 5 bases. CDR3 sequence (DNA): TGTGCCAGCAGCTCCCTGACGGAGGCGAACACCGGGGAGCTGTTTTTT. This sequence encodes CASSSLTEANTGELFF.